A selection of T cell receptor beta chains follows, all from one sample in a study of memory CD4+ T cells and cytomegalovirus serostatus. Clones were read by immunoSEQ multiplex PCR, and TCRdb kept only the in-frame ones, dropping some. The sample contains 85,000 to 100,000 clones, roughly 80% of which appear only once. Sequencing was done on a sample of memory CD4+ T cells from blood. These receptors were taken from an adult in good health and CMV-seropositive. CDR3s include the opening cysteine and the closing phenylalanine or tryptophan. The D gene is left open where the match is weak. Size tells how often a clone was seen (once, few, many) or the class of an expanded clone, and some rows leave it out.

CDR3nt	CDR3aa	j_gene	v_gene	abundance	d_gene
TGTGCCAGCAATCCCGGGTTCGGGTGGGGTGAAAAACTGTTTTTT	CASNPGFGWGEKLFF	TRBJ1-4	TRBV28	NA	NA
TGTGCCAGCAGAGATGTCAACACCGGGGAGCTGTTTTTT	CASRDVNTGELFF	TRBJ2-2	TRBV6-1	NA	NA
TGTGCCTGGAGTGGGAAAAGCAATCAGCCCCAGCATTTT	CAWSGKSNQPQHF	TRBJ1-5	TRBV30	NA	NA
TGTGCCAGCTCACCACTAGGATGGGAGCAGTTCTTC	CASSPLGWEQFF	TRBJ2-1	TRBV18	NA	NA
TGTGCCAGCCTTAGGGACGGATATGGCTCCTACAATGAGCAGTTCTTC	CASLRDGYGSYNEQFF	TRBJ2-1	TRBV7-2	NA	NA
TGCGCCAGCAAGGAAAATCTTGGCACAGATACGCAGTATTTT	CASKENLGTDTQYF	TRBJ2-3	TRBV5-1	few	NA
TGTGCCAGCCTACAAGGGGGACAGGGGGCATCCTACGAGCAGTACTTC	CASLQGGQGASYEQYF	TRBJ2-7	TRBV7-2	NA	TRBD1
TGTGCCAGCAGCTCGGGACAGGGGTGGGCAGATACGCAGTATTTT	CASSSGQGWADTQYF	TRBJ2-3	TRBV5-6	NA	TRBD1
TGTGCCAGCAGCCCGCTAGCGGTCATTAGCACAGATACGCAGTATTTT	CASSPLAVISTDTQYF	TRBJ2-3	TRBV7-2	once	TRBD2
TGTGCCAGCAGTTTCCAGGTTACGAGCAATCAGCCCCAGCATTTT	CASSFQVTSNQPQHF	TRBJ1-5	TRBV28	NA	NA
TGCGCCAGCAGCCCCGGTAGGACTAGCACTTCAGATACGCAGTATTTT	CASSPGRTSTSDTQYF	TRBJ2-3	TRBV5-1	NA	TRBD2
TGTGCCAGCAGCGTACAGGAGAGCTCCTACGAGCAGTACTTC	CASSVQESSYEQYF	TRBJ2-7	TRBV9	NA	NA
TGTGCCAGCAGCTTATATGCAGGGGGCAATAATCAGCCCCAGCATTTT	CASSLYAGGNNQPQHF	TRBJ1-5	TRBV7-3	once	TRBD1
TGTGCCAGCAGGGCTTGGGGCGGGAGATTGGACGAGCAGTACTTC	CASRAWGGRLDEQYF	TRBJ2-7	TRBV27	NA	TRBD2
TGTGCCAGCAGTTTGGGGTTTCAGCCCCAGCATTTT	CASSLGFQPQHF	TRBJ1-5	TRBV28	NA	NA
TGTGCCAGCAGCTTAGGTGCAGTTAGCGGCAATCAGCCCCAGCATTTT	CASSLGAVSGNQPQHF	TRBJ1-5	TRBV7-9	NA	NA
TGTGCCAGCAGTTTATCCCGGACAGGGGGTGTTGGGTATGGCTACACCTTC	CASSLSRTGGVGYGYTF	TRBJ1-2	TRBV28	NA	TRBD1
TGCGCCAGCAGCCAAGTAGGTTCAGGCTTGAACACTGAAGCTTTCTTT	CASSQVGSGLNTEAFF	TRBJ1-1	TRBV4-1	NA	NA
TGTGCCAGCAGCTGGAGCGGGAGTACTTACAATGAGCAGTTCTTC	CASSWSGSTYNEQFF	TRBJ2-1	TRBV7-8	NA	TRBD2
TGTGCCAGCAGGGGAGGCTACACCAACACCGGGGAGCTGTTTTTT	CASRGGYTNTGELFF	TRBJ2-2	TRBV11-2	once	NA
TGTGCCAGCAGTGAAGGCTGGGTCGCTGGGGCCAACGTCCTGACTTTC	CASSEGWVAGANVLTF	TRBJ2-6	TRBV6-1	NA	NA
TGTGCCAGCAGTTTACCCCCTGGAAACACCATATATTTT	CASSLPPGNTIYF	TRBJ1-3	TRBV28	NA	NA
TGTGCCAGCAGTGTTAACGGGGGCGGAACGAACACTGAAGCTTTCTTT	CASSVNGGGTNTEAFF	TRBJ1-1	TRBV2	NA	NA
TGCGCCAGCAGCTTGAATGTGCGACAGGGGGCTTTCTTT	CASSLNVRQGAFF	TRBJ1-1	TRBV5-1	NA	TRBD1
TGCGCCAGCAGTGAACAGGGCGGGGGCACTGAAGCTTTCTTT	CASSEQGGGTEAFF	TRBJ1-1	TRBV5-1	NA	NA
TGTGCCAGCAATCGGGGCTTGACAGGGGTATCCTACGAGCAGTACTTC	CASNRGLTGVSYEQYF	TRBJ2-7	TRBV2	once	TRBD1
TGTGCCAGCACTCCTGCCACAGGGAGAAGCTACGAGCAGTACTTC	CASTPATGRSYEQYF	TRBJ2-7	TRBV6-1	once	NA
TGTGCCAGCAGTTCTAGCGGGAGACCAGATACGCAGTATTTT	CASSSSGRPDTQYF	TRBJ2-3	TRBV28	NA	TRBD2
TGTGCCAGCAGCCTTTTGGAGCAGTACTTC	CASSLLEQYF	TRBJ2-7	TRBV6-1	NA	NA
TGTGCCAGCAGTGCCACTTGGCAGGACGGGGAGCTGTTTTTT	CASSATWQDGELFF	TRBJ2-2	TRBV28	NA	NA
TGTGCCAGCTCACCCCCGGGACAGGGGCTCTCTGGGGCCAACGTCCTGACTTTC	CASSPPGQGLSGANVLTF	TRBJ2-6	TRBV18	NA	TRBD1
TGCAGCGTCCGAGAGGGACAGGGCCACTACGAGCAGTACTTC	CSVREGQGHYEQYF	TRBJ2-7	TRBV29-1	NA	TRBD1
TGTGCCAGCAGCTCGGTCGGACAGGGTGAGGAGACCCAGTACTTC	CASSSVGQGEETQYF	TRBJ2-5	TRBV5-4	NA	TRBD1
TGTGCCTCGGGGAGGGAGGTCGAGCAGTACTTC	CASGREVEQYF	TRBJ2-7	TRBV7-9	NA	TRBD2
TGTGCCAGCAGCTTCCTGACAGGGCAGAGATACAATGAGCAGTTCTTC	CASSFLTGQRYNEQFF	TRBJ2-1	TRBV5-4	few	TRBD1
TGTGCCAGCAGCGTAGATGGCGGGACGGGCAATGAGCAGTTCTTC	CASSVDGGTGNEQFF	TRBJ2-1	TRBV9	NA	NA
TGTGCCAGCAGCCAAGTAGGAGCGGAGCGTGGAGATACGCAGTATTTT	CASSQVGAERGDTQYF	TRBJ2-3	TRBV4-2	NA	NA
TGCAGCGTGAAACCCGGAGGGAGCGTCAATGAGCAGTTCTTC	CSVKPGGSVNEQFF	TRBJ2-1	TRBV29-1	NA	NA
TGTGCCAGCAGCCAACTTCTTCGGGCCTTGAGCTCCTACGAGCAGTACTTC	CASSQLLRALSSYEQYF	TRBJ2-7	TRBV28	NA	NA
TGTGCCTGGAGGGGGACAGCTGGGGCTACCCAGTACTTC	CAWRGTAGATQYF	TRBJ2-5	TRBV30	once	TRBD1
TGTGCCAGCAGCTTAAAGGCAGGGGCTAACTATGGCTACACCTTC	CASSLKAGANYGYTF	TRBJ1-2	TRBV7-3	once	NA
TGCGCCAGCAGTGGGGTAGGGGGAAATCAGCCCCAGCATTTT	CASSGVGGNQPQHF	TRBJ1-5	TRBV10-2	NA	NA
TGTGCCAGCAGCCGCAGGGGGAGAGAGCAGTACTTC	CASSRRGREQYF	TRBJ2-7	TRBV7-2	NA	TRBD1
TGTGCCAGCAGTCCGACTAGGTCCCCCTTCGAGCAGTACTTC	CASSPTRSPFEQYF	TRBJ2-7	TRBV6-5	NA	NA
TGTGCCAGCAGCCCGCAAGGGACTAGCGGGGCAGAGACCCAGTACTTC	CASSPQGTSGAETQYF	TRBJ2-5	TRBV7-9	NA	TRBD2